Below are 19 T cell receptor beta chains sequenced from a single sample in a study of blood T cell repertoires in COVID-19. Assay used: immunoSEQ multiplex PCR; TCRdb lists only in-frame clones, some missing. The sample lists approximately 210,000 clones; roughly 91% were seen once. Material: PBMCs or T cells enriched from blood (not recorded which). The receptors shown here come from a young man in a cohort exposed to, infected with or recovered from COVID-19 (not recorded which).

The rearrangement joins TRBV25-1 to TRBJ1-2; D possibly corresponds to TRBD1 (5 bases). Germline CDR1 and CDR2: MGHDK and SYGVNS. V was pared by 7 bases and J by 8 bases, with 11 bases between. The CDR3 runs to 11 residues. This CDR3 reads CASTWEGGYTF. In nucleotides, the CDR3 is TGTGCCAGCACATGGGAGGGGGGCTACACCTTC.

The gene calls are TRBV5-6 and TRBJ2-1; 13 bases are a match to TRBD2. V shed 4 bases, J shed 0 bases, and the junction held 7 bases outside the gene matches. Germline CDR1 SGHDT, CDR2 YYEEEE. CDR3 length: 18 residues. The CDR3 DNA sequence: TGTGCCAGCAGCCCGGGACTAGCGGGACTGAGCTCCTACAATGAGCAGTTCTTC. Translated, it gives CASSPGLAGLSSYNEQFF.

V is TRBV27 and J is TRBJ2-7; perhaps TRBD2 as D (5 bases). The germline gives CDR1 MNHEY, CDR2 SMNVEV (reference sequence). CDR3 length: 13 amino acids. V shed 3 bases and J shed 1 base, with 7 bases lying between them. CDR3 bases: TGTGCCAGCAGTTTGGGGAGATCCTACGAGCAGTACTTC. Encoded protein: CASSLGRSYEQYF.

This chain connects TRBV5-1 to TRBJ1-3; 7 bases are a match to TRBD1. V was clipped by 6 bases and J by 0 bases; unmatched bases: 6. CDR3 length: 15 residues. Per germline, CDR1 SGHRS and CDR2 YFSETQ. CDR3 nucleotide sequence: TGCGCCAGCAACCGGGACAGTGGCTCTGGAAACACCATATATTTT. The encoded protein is CASNRDSGSGNTIYF.

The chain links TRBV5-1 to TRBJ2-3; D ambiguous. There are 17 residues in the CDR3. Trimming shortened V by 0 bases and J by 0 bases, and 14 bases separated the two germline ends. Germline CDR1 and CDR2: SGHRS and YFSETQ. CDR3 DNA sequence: TGCGCCAGCAGCTTGGCCCCGACTGTCACTAGCACAGATACGCAGTATTTT. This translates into CASSLAPTVTSTDTQYF.

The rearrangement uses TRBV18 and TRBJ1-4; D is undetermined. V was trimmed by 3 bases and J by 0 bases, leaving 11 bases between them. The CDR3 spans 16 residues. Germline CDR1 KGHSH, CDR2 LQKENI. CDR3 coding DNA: TGTGCCAGCTCACCCCGGGGAGACCCAACTAATGAAAAACTGTTTTTT. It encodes CASSPRGDPTNEKLFF.

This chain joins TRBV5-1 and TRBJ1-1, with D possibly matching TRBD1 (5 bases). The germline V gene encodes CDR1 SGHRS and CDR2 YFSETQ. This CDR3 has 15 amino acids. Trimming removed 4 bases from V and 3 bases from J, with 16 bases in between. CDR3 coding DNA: TGCGCCAGCAGCGGCGGACAACTAAGATACACTGAAGCTTTCTTT. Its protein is CASSGGQLRYTEAFF.

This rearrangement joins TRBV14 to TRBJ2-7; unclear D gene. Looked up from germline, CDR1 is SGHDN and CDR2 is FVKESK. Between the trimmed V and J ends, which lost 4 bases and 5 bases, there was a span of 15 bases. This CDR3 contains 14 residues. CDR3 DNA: TGTGCCAGCAGCCCCGTAGCACTTGGCCACGAGCAGTACTTC. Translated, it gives CASSPVALGHEQYF.

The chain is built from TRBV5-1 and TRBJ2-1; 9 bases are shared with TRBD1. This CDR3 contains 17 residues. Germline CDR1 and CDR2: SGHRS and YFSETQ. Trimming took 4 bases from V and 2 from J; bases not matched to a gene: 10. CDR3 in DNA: TGCGCCAGCAGCATAGGGACAGGGAATGGTCCCTACAATGAGCAGTTCTTC. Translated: CASSIGTGNGPYNEQFF.

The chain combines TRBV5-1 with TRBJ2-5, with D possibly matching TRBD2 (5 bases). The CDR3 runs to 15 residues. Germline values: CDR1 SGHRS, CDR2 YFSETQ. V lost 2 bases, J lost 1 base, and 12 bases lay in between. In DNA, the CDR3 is TGCGCCAGCAGCTTCAATAACCTAGCCCAAGAGACCCAGTACTTC. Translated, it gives CASSFNNLAQETQYF.

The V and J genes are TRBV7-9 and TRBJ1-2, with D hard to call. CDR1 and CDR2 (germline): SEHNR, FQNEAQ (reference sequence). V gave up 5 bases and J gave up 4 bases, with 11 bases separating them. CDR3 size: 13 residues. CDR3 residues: CASSAQNSYGYTF. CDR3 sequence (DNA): TGTGCCAGCAGCGCACAGAACTCCTATGGCTACACCTTC.

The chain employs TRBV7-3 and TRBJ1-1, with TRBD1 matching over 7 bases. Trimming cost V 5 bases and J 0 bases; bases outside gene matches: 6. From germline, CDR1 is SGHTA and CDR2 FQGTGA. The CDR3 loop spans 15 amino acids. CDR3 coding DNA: TGTGCCAGCAGCCCCAAAGGGGGCATGAACACTGAAGCTTTCTTT. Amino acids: CASSPKGGMNTEAFF.

The CDR3 DNA follows: TGCGCCAGCAGGATGACGGGGGGTTATGGCTACACCTTC. Residues: CASRMTGGYGYTF. This chain joins TRBV4-1 and TRBJ1-2; maybe TRBD1 (5 bases). V was clipped by 6 bases and J by 5 bases, with 13 bases between them. The CDR3 is 13 amino acids. The V gene's germline CDR1 is MGHRA and CDR2 YSYEKL.

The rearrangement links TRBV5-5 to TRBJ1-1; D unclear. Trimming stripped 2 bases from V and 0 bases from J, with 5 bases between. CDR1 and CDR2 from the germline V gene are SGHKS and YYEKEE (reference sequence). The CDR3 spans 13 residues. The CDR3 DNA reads TGTGCCAGCAGCTTACTAATGAACACTGAAGCTTTCTTT. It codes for CASSLLMNTEAFF.

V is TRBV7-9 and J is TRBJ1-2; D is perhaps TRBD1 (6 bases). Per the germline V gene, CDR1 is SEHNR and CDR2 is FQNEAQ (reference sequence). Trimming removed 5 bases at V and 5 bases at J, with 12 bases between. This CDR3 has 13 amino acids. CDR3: CASSTRGGYGYTF. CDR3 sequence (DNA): TGTGCCAGCAGCACGAGAGGGGGTTATGGCTACACCTTC. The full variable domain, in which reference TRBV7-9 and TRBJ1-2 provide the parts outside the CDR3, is DTGVSQNPRHKITKRGQNVTFRCDPISEHNRLYWYRQTLGQGPEFLTYFQNEAQLEKSRLLSDRFSAERPKGSFSTLEIQRTEQGDSAMYLCASSTRGGYGYTFGSGTRLTVV.

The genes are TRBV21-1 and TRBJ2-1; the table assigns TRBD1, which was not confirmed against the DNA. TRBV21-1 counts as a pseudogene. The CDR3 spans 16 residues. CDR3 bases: TGTGCCAGCAGTTTCCGGACAGGGCTGCGGAACAATGAGCAGTTCTTC. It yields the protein CASSFRTGLRNNEQFF.

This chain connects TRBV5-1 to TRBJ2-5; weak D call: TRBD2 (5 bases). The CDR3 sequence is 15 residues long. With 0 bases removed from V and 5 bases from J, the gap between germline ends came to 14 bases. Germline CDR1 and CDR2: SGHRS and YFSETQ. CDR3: CASSLASREVETQYF. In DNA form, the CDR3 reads TGCGCCAGCAGCTTGGCTAGCCGGGAAGTCGAGACCCAGTACTTC.

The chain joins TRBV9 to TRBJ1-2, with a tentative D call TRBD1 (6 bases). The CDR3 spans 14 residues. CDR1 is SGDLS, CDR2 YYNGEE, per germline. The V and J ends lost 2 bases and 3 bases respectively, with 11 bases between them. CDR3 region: CASSVGGSDYGYTF. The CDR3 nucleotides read TGTGCCAGCAGCGTTGGGGGCAGTGACTATGGCTACACCTTC. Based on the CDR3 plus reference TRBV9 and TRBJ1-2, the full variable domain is DSGVTQTPKHLITATGQRVTLRCSPRSGDLSVYWYQQSLDQGLQFLIQYYNGEERAKGNILERFSAQQFPDLHSELNLSSLELGDSALYFCASSVGGSDYGYTFGSGTRLTVV.

DNA for the CDR3: TGTGCCAGCTCGCCCGACAGTCCCATGAACACTGAAGCTTTCTTT. Its translation is CASSPDSPMNTEAFF. The J gene is TRBJ1-1, the V gene TRBV18, with D possibly TRBD1 on 5 matching bases. V gave up 6 bases and J gave up 0 bases, with 14 bases separating them. Germline V gene lookup returns CDR1 KGHSH and CDR2 LQKENI. The CDR3 sequence is 15 residues long.